This is a list of T cell receptor beta chains from one sample in a study of beta chain features in type 1 diabetes. Some clones are missing from TCRdb's copy, which holds only in-frame ones; the method was immunoSEQ multiplex PCR. Of some 70,000 clones listed, almost 50% are singletons. Sequencing was performed on central memory CD4+ T cells from blood. The receptors were gathered from a man in his thirties or forties with type 1 diabetes. Each CDR3 is given with its conserved first and last residue. The order of the fields is V gene, clone size, CDR3 length, CDR3 protein. Clone size appears in some rows only: once, few, many, or a class for an expanded clone.

v_gene: TRBV7-2
abundance: few
len: 14
CDR3aa: CASSGSGGAGEQFF

v_gene: TRBV19
abundance: NA
len: 18
CDR3aa: CASSKHWTGGPAQYGYTF

v_gene: TRBV7-6
abundance: few
len: 16
CDR3aa: CASSPLGRGSTDTQYF

v_gene: TRBV11-1
abundance: NA
len: 15
CDR3aa: CASKGLAANQETQYF

v_gene: TRBV29-1
abundance: NA
len: 13
CDR3aa: CSAERQGGTEAFF

v_gene: TRBV29-1
abundance: NA
len: 13
CDR3aa: CSGKQGAGNTIYF

v_gene: TRBV5-1
abundance: NA
len: 14
CDR3aa: CASSLDNSGNTIYF

v_gene: TRBV5-1
abundance: NA
len: 14
CDR3aa: CASRRLGDGNEQFF

v_gene: TRBV7-2
abundance: NA
len: 15
CDR3aa: CASSPNYLSTDTQYF

v_gene: TRBV4-1
abundance: few
len: 15
CDR3aa: CASSQDRSSAPEQFF

v_gene: TRBV5-1
abundance: NA
len: 15
CDR3aa: CASSRGTGYQETQYF

v_gene: TRBV19
abundance: NA
len: 16
CDR3aa: CASTPALWSPNTEAFF

v_gene: TRBV10-3
abundance: NA
len: 14
CDR3aa: CAISQEDNTGELFF

v_gene: TRBV20-1
abundance: NA
len: 11
CDR3aa: CSAPGEEKLFF

v_gene: TRBV5-4
abundance: NA
len: 14
CDR3aa: CASSTGQGTGELFF

v_gene: TRBV29-1
abundance: NA
len: 16
CDR3aa: CSVLTWGGGMNTEAFF

v_gene: TRBV7-2
abundance: NA
len: 14
CDR3aa: CASSTDPGGPEQYF

v_gene: TRBV5-1
abundance: NA
len: 15
CDR3aa: CASSLDQLQAETQYF

v_gene: TRBV11-2
abundance: NA
len: 14
CDR3aa: CASSLSGGRDEQYF

v_gene: TRBV11-1
abundance: NA
len: 15
CDR3aa: CASSLVGQGNYEQYF

v_gene: TRBV7-2
abundance: NA
len: 13
CDR3aa: CASSLKGGTEAFF

v_gene: TRBV7-7
abundance: few
len: 15
CDR3aa: CASSLTGASYNEQFF

v_gene: TRBV30
abundance: NA
len: 13
CDR3aa: CAWNRDTRLEAFF

v_gene: TRBV7-2
abundance: NA
len: 13
CDR3aa: CASSLYGRAEAFF

v_gene: TRBV28
abundance: NA
len: 14
CDR3aa: CASSFGGGGYGYTF

v_gene: TRBV6-6
abundance: NA
len: 14
CDR3aa: CASSSPARFETQYF

v_gene: TRBV13
abundance: NA
len: 12
CDR3aa: CASSGQTYEQYF

v_gene: TRBV7-9
abundance: NA
len: 15
CDR3aa: CASSLHDRGTDTQYF

v_gene: TRBV7-2
abundance: few
len: 15
CDR3aa: CASSLVTDYLQEQFF

v_gene: TRBV25-1
abundance: NA
len: 15
CDR3aa: CASSRPGGIQETQYF

v_gene: TRBV5-6
abundance: NA
len: 15
CDR3aa: CASSVTTGGMETQYF

v_gene: TRBV5-1
abundance: NA
len: 16
CDR3aa: CASSLGQFANTGELFF

v_gene: TRBV6-6
abundance: NA
len: 15
CDR3aa: CASSFGRQGQETQYF

v_gene: TRBV11-2
abundance: once
len: 13
CDR3aa: CASSLTRNNEQFF

v_gene: TRBV7-2
abundance: NA
len: 17
CDR3aa: CASSLPLGGTSGNTIYF

v_gene: TRBV29-1
abundance: few
len: 15
CDR3aa: CSVGRQSGSTDTQYF

v_gene: TRBV7-6
abundance: NA
len: 13
CDR3aa: CASSMDRGGEQYF

v_gene: TRBV2
abundance: NA
len: 16
CDR3aa: CASSEAPGQGPYGYTF

v_gene: TRBV18
abundance: NA
len: 15
CDR3aa: CASSPPNRGEDTQYF

v_gene: TRBV5-1
abundance: NA
len: 14
CDR3aa: CASSPGGGENIQYF

v_gene: TRBV30
abundance: NA
len: 13
CDR3aa: CAWSQSTNEKLFF

v_gene: TRBV6-1
abundance: once
len: 14
CDR3aa: CASSEGDRGQPQHF

v_gene: TRBV7-2
abundance: few
len: 16
CDR3aa: CASSQGLAGGVYEQYF

v_gene: TRBV7-9
abundance: NA
len: 19
CDR3aa: CASSLARDLSGGAYNEQFF

v_gene: TRBV7-2
abundance: few
len: 13
CDR3aa: CASSRDRDYGYTF

v_gene: TRBV18
abundance: NA
len: 13
CDR3aa: CASSPYSNQPQHF

v_gene: TRBV4-2
abundance: NA
len: 14
CDR3aa: CASSPFSGTDTQYF

v_gene: TRBV27
abundance: few
len: 16
CDR3aa: CASSRAGTSVYNEQFF

v_gene: TRBV18
abundance: few
len: 16
CDR3aa: CASSPPAGANAYEQYF

v_gene: TRBV30
abundance: NA
len: 12
CDR3aa: CAWSVGVSPLHF

v_gene: TRBV2
abundance: NA
len: 15
CDR3aa: CASSARLAGGNEQFF

v_gene: TRBV6-1
abundance: NA
len: 15
CDR3aa: CASREGLAGPYEQYF

v_gene: TRBV27
abundance: NA
len: 16
CDR3aa: CASSQGQTASNYGYTF

v_gene: TRBV7-9
abundance: few
len: 13
CDR3aa: CASSLEGDHGYTF

v_gene: TRBV6-5
abundance: NA
len: 14
CDR3aa: CASSYTDRGQGYTF

v_gene: TRBV6-5
abundance: few
len: 16
CDR3aa: CASSSKSGRGRPEQYF